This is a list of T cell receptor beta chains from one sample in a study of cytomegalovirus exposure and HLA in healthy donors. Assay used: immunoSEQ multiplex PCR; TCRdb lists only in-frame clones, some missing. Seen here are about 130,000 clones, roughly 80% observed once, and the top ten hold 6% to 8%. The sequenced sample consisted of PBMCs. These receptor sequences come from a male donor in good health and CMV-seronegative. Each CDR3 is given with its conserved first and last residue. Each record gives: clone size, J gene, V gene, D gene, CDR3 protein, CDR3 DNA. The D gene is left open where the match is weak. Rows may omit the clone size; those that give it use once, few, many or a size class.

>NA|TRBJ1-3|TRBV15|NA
CATSSKQGNTIYF
TGTGCCACCAGCAGCAAACAAGGAAACACCATATATTTT
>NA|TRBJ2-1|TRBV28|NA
CASSLGHEQFF
TGTGCCAGCAGTTTGGGCCATGAGCAGTTCTTC
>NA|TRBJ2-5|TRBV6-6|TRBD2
CASSLGTSGKVETQYF
TGTGCCAGCAGCCTGGGGACTAGCGGGAAGGTAGAGACCCAGTACTTC
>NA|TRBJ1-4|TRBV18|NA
CASSSAPGGIGREKLFF
TGTGCCAGCTCCTCCGCCCCGGGAGGGATTGGTCGTGAAAAACTGTTTTTT
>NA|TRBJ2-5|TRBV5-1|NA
CASSSGTIFATQYF
TGCGCCAGCAGTTCCGGGACAATTTTTGCGACCCAGTACTTC
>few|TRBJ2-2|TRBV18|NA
CASSLPVGLRTGELFF
TGTGCCAGCTCCCTACCAGTAGGACTGCGGACCGGGGAGCTGTTTTTT
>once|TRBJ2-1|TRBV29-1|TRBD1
CSAESRTGDNNEQFF
TGCAGCGCTGAATCTAGGACAGGGGACAACAATGAGCAGTTCTTC
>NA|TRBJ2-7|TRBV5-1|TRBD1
CASSFGTGNREQYF
TGCGCCAGCAGCTTTGGGACAGGGAACCGCGAGCAGTACTTC
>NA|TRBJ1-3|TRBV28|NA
CASSSAEKRNTIYF
TGTGCCAGCAGCTCCGCGGAAAAAAGAAACACCATATATTTT
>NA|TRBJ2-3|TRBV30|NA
CAWSLSTDTQYF
TGTGCCTGGAGTTTAAGCACAGATACGCAGTATTTT
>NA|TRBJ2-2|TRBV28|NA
CASSLSTSTGELFF
TGTGCCAGCAGTTTATCTACCTCCACCGGGGAGCTGTTTTTT
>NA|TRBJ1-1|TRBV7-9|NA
CASTPGREGGTEAFF
TGTGCCAGCACCCCAGGCCGGGAGGGTGGCACTGAAGCTTTCTTT
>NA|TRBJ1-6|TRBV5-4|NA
CASSLGPEGRSPLHF
TGTGCCAGCAGCTTGGGCCCGGAGGGGCGTTCACCCCTCCACTTT
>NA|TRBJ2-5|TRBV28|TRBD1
CASSFEGGLETQYF
TGTGCCAGCAGTTTCGAAGGGGGCCTAGAGACCCAGTACTTC
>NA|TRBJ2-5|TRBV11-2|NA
CASSLGSGETQYF
TGTGCCAGCAGCTTAGGGAGCGGGGAGACCCAGTACTTC
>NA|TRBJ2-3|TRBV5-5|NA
CASTLTGGGGDTQYF
TGTGCCAGCACCCTTACAGGGGGCGGGGGGGATACGCAGTATTTT
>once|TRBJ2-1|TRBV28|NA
CASSSRVGGGYGNEQFF
TGTGCCAGCAGTTCCCGCGTCGGAGGAGGGTACGGCAATGAGCAGTTCTTC
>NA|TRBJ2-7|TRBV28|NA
CASSLTGPLYEQYF
TGTGCCAGCAGTTTAACAGGCCCCCTCTACGAGCAGTACTTC
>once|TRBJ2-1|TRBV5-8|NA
CASSLGILGISYNEQFF
TGTGCCAGCAGCTTGGGTATTCTCGGTATCTCCTACAATGAGCAGTTCTTC
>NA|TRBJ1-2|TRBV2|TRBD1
CASSGGTGVNYGYTF
TGTGCCAGCAGTGGAGGAACAGGGGTAAACTATGGCTACACCTTC
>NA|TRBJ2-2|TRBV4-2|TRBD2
CASSQDGNSGINTGELFF
TGTGCCAGCAGCCAAGATGGAAATAGCGGGATCAACACCGGGGAGCTGTTTTTT
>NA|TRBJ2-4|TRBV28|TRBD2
CASSRLAGGPKNIQYF
TGTGCCAGCAGCCGACTAGCGGGGGGACCTAAAAACATTCAGTACTTC
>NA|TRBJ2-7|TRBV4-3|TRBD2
CASSQGLADYEQYF
TGCGCCAGCAGCCAAGGCCTAGCGGACTACGAGCAGTACTTC
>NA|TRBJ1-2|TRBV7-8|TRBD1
CASSANTGGTDYGYTF
TGTGCCAGCAGCGCCAACACAGGGGGTACGGACTATGGCTACACCTTC
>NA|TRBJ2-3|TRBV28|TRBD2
CASTTSGLNGDTQYF
TGTGCCAGCACCACTAGCGGGCTGAATGGGGATACGCAGTATTTT
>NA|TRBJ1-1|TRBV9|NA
CASSSGGNTEAFF
TGTGCCAGCAGCTCCGGGGGGAACACTGAAGCTTTCTTT
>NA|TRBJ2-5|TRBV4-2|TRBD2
CASSQESPSSGGGKETQYF
TGTGCCAGCAGCCAAGAATCCCCTTCTAGCGGGGGGGGGAAAGAGACCCAGTACTTC
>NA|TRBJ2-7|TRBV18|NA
CASSPGQGGEQYF
TGTGCCAGCTCACCAGGTCAGGGGGGCGAGCAGTACTTC
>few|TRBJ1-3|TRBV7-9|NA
CASSLSKPGITIYF
TGTGCCAGCAGCCTAAGTAAGCCCGGGATAACCATATATTTT
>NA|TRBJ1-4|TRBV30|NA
CAWTLATNEKLFF
TGTGCCTGGACTCTAGCAACTAATGAAAAACTGTTTTTT
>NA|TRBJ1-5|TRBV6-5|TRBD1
CASRERDSSNQPQHF
TGTGCCAGCAGGGAGAGGGACAGTAGCAATCAGCCCCAGCATTTT
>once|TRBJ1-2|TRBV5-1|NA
CASSLESLGASGYTF
TGCGCCAGCAGCTTGGAAAGTCTGGGGGCGAGCGGCTACACCTTC
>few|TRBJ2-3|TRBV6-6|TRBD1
CASSYLPGQGTDTQYF
TGTGCCAGCAGTTACCTACCGGGACAGGGCACAGATACGCAGTATTTT
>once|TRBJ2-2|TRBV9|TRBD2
CASSVRTSGSSSGELFF
TGTGCCAGCAGCGTTCGTACTAGCGGGAGTAGTAGCGGGGAGCTGTTTTTT
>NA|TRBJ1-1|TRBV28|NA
CASSTTRGNTEAFF
TGTGCCAGCAGTACGACCAGGGGAAACACTGAAGCTTTCTTT
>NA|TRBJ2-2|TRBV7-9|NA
CASSLAAGELFF
TGTGCCAGCAGCTTAGCCGCCGGGGAGCTGTTTTTT
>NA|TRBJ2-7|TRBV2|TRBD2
CASLRGGVYEQYF
TGTGCCAGCCTCCGGGGGGGAGTCTACGAGCAGTACTTC
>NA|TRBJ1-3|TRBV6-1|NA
CASSPDSTGNTIYF
TGTGCCAGCAGCCCGGACAGCACTGGAAACACCATATATTTT
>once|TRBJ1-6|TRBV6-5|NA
CASSYSREPNSPLHF
TGTGCCAGCAGTTACTCCCGGGAACCTAATTCACCCCTCCACTTT
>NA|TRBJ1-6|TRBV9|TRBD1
CASSDRQGVNSPLHF
TGTGCCAGCAGCGACCGACAGGGAGTAAATTCACCCCTCCACTTT
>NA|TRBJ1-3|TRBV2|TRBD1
CASSLRDSRSGNTIYF
TGTGCCAGCAGCCTCCGGGACAGCAGATCTGGAAACACCATATATTTT
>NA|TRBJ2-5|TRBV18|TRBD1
CASSPRTDRDQETQYF
TGTGCCAGCTCACCCCGAACGGACAGGGACCAAGAGACCCAGTACTTC
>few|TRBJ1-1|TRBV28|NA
CASHPGGRTNTEAFF
TGTGCCAGCCACCCCGGGGGGCGGACGAACACTGAAGCTTTCTTT
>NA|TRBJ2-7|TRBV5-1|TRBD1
CASSLDPGQGGYEQYF
TGCGCCAGCAGCTTAGATCCGGGACAGGGAGGTTACGAGCAGTACTTC
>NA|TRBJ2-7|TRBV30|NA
CAWSLQGTHEQYF
TGTGCCTGGAGTTTACAGGGAACCCACGAGCAGTACTTC
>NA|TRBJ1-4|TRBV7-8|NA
CASSLRGTLNEKLFF
TGTGCCAGCAGCTTACGCGGGACTCTAAATGAAAAACTGTTTTTT
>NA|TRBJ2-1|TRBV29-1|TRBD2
CSASQTSGRGNEQFF
TGCAGCGCTTCTCAGACTAGCGGGAGAGGGAATGAGCAGTTCTTC
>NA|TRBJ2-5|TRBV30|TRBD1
CAWSAGGVETQYF
TGTGCCTGGAGCGCAGGGGGCGTGGAGACCCAGTACTTC
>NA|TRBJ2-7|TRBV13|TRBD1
CASSWTGGFYEQYF
TGTGCCAGCAGCTGGACAGGGGGGTTCTACGAGCAGTACTTC
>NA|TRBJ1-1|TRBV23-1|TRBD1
CASSQTTDRTKNTEAFF
TGCGCCAGCAGTCAAACGACGGACAGGACAAAGAACACTGAAGCTTTCTTT
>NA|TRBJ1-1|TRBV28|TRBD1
CASSSQGPFMNTEAFF
TGTGCCAGCAGTTCACAGGGGCCCTTTATGAACACTGAAGCTTTCTTT
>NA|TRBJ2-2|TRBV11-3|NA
CASSPLTSTNTGELFF
TGTGCCAGCAGCCCCCTCACTTCAACCAACACCGGGGAGCTGTTTTTT
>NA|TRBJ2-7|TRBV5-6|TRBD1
CASSLVAATGFSYEQYF
TGTGCCAGCAGCTTAGTGGCCGCGACAGGGTTTTCCTACGAGCAGTACTTC
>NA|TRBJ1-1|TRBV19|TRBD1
CASSTNRGTAFF
TGTGCCAGTAGTACGAACAGGGGTACAGCTTTCTTT